This T cell receptor beta chain is drawn from a study of cytomegalovirus exposure and HLA in healthy donors. The study's findings and limits: A later analysis revealed that TCR association rates differed between HLA loci, peaking at DRB1 and bottoming out at HLA-C. In a later analysis, donors in an Asian-associated ancestry cluster reportedly had fewer N-insertions in productive TCRs than the cohort mean. Analyzed later, most CMV-associated TCR beta chains appeared HLA-restricted.

This CDR3 is built from 14 residues. The V segment lost 4 bases and the J segment 4 bases; nucleotides outside the gene matches: 7. Germline CDR1 SGHRS, CDR2 YFSETQ. In the case of this clone: Its antigen is unknown.

PCR involved 60 Vbeta and 13 Jbeta primers. Sequencing was performed with immunoSEQ multiplex PCR; in TCRdb, only in-frame clones are kept and a portion is missing. The sample records fewer than 150,000 clones, about 85% being singletons. This sequence joins TRBV5-1 and TRBJ1-2, with 7 bases matching TRBD1. The clonotype originates from a man aged 50-59 years in good health and CMV-seronegative. The sample comprised PBMCs. The CDR3 region has the DNA TGCGCCAGCAGCCAAGGGGGCGCAGGCTATGGCTACACCTTC. Translation gives CASSQGGAGYGYTF.